Shown below are 3 T cell receptor beta chains from a single sample sequenced in a study of blood T cell repertoires in COVID-19. Sequencing was performed with immunoSEQ multiplex PCR; in TCRdb, only in-frame clones are kept and a portion is missing. Here the sample spans around 250,000 clones, roughly 85% being singletons. Material for sequencing was PBMCs or T cells enriched from blood (not recorded which). The receptors stem from a man aged 40-55 years who had been exposed to COVID-19.

The V gene is TRBV5-1, the J gene TRBJ2-7, with 8 bases aligning to TRBD1. The CDR3 runs 18 residues. The ends lost 4 bases at V and 3 bases at J; junction bases unmatched: 18. The germline V gene has CDR1 SGHRS and CDR2 YFSETQ. In DNA form, the CDR3 reads TGCGCCAGCAGCCGTATACCAGAACTGGACAGGGTTATCTACGAGCAGTACTTC. As protein: CASSRIPELDRVIYEQYF.

The V gene is TRBV19, the J gene TRBJ2-7, with TRBD1 matching 8 bases. The V and J ends lost 5 bases and 8 bases, in that order; junction bases with no gene match: 8. There are 13 residues in the CDR3. Germline V lookup: CDR1 LNHDA, CDR2 SQIVND (reference sequence). The CDR3 spells CASSPGQVGQQYF. CDR3 nucleotides: TGTGCCAGTAGTCCGGGACAGGTTGGCCAGCAGTACTTC.

The chain joins TRBV29-1 to TRBJ1-1; D not resolved. There are 12 residues in the CDR3. Germline CDR1 and CDR2: SQVTM and ANQGSEA. Trimming removed 0 bases at V and 6 bases at J, with 8 bases between. The CDR3 region is CSVEDTEPEAFF. As DNA, the CDR3 is TGCAGCGTTGAAGACACAGAGCCTGAAGCTTTCTTT.